The source of this T cell receptor (beta chain) is a study of blood T cell repertoires in COVID-19. This clone was detected only once. Clones were read by immunoSEQ multiplex PCR, and TCRdb kept only the in-frame ones, dropping some. In the table there are more than 80,000 clones, more than 65% of which are singletons. This receptor was identified in a human donor in a cohort sampled during active COVID-19. Sequencing input: peripheral blood.

The CDR3, as DNA: TGTGCCAGCAGCCGGGACAGAGATTCACCCCTCCACTTT. Amino acid sequence: CASSRDRDSPLHF. The chain is built from TRBV5-5 and TRBJ1-6; 7 bases agree with TRBD1. Germline V gene data show CDR1 as SGHKS and CDR2 as YYEKEE (reference sequence). V shed 4 bases, J shed 8 bases, and the junction held 3 bases outside the gene matches. The CDR3 totals 13 residues.